This T cell receptor (beta chain) was sequenced during a study of T cell responses to AZD1222 COVID-19 vaccine. This table comes from immunoSEQ multiplex PCR, and its TCRdb copy is limited to in-frame clones, with some not included. Among 150,000 to 200,000 clones, roughly 94% were seen once, and the ten largest hold about 1.5%. Whole-study findings and limits: Clonal diversity may have been underestimated in mostly white British donors. Two AZD1222 administrations were followed by greater Spike-specific TCR breadth and depth.

In the case of this clone: Its antigen is not known.

With 0 bases removed from V and 0 bases from J, the gap between germline ends came to 12 bases. From germline, CDR1 is KGHSY and CDR2 FQNENV. The CDR3 spans 16 residues. Researchers grouped second doses given at about 4 or about 12 weeks into one pool. The chain joins TRBV16 to TRBJ2-7; D might be TRBD1 or TRBD2, each matching 5 bases. The receptor comes from an adult who received the AZD1222 COVID-19 vaccine. Material: peripheral blood, obtained 28 days after the second AZD1222 dose. In DNA, the CDR3 is TGTGCCAGCAGCCAATCTTTCGGGGCCAGCTCCTACGAGCAGTACTTC. As protein: CASSQSFGASSYEQYF.